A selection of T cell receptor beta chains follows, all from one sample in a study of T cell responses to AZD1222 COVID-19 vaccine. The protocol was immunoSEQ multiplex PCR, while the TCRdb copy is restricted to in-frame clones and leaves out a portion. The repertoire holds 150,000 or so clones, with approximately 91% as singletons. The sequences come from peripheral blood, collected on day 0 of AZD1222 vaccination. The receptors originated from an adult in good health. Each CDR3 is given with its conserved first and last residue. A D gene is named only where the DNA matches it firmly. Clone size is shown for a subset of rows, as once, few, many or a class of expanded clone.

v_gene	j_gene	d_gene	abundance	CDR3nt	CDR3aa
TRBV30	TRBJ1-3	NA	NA	TGTGCCTGGAGCGGAGGGGGTGCCTCTGGAAACACCATATATTTT	CAWSGGGASGNTIYF
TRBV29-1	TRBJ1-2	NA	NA	TGCAGCGTTGAAGCTGCAGGGCTTAACTATGGCTACACCTTC	CSVEAAGLNYGYTF
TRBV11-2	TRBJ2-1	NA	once	TGTGCCAGCAGCTTATTCCGGAATGAGCAGTTCTTC	CASSLFRNEQFF
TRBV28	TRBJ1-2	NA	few	TGTGCCAGCAGTCTTCTGGGAGTTGAAGGCTACACCTTC	CASSLLGVEGYTF
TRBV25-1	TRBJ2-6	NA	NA	TGTGCCAGCAGTGACCCTTGGACTGCTGGGGCCAACGTCCTGACTTTC	CASSDPWTAGANVLTF
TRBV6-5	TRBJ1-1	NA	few	TGTGCCAGCAGTTACCCCGGACAGCTGAACACTGAAGCTTTCTTT	CASSYPGQLNTEAFF
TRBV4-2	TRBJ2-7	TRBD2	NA	TGTGCCAGCAGCCAAGATCGGGCTAGCGGGTTCTACGAGCAGTACTTC	CASSQDRASGFYEQYF
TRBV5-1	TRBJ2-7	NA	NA	TGCGCCAGCAGCGCCCCAACAGGGTACGAGCAGTACTTC	CASSAPTGYEQYF
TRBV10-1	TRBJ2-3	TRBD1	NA	TGCGCCAGCAGTGAGAGTTGGACAGGGGAGGCAGATACGCAGTATTTT	CASSESWTGEADTQYF
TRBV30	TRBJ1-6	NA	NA	TGTGCCTGGAGTCGGGAGGCCTATAATTCACCCCTCCACTTT	CAWSREAYNSPLHF
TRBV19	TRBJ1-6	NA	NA	TGTGCCAGTAGTATAGAAGGCAGGGGTGCCGGACCCCTCCACTTT	CASSIEGRGAGPLHF
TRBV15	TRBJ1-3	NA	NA	TGTGCCACCAGCAGACCCCCCCCGGGCACGGAAAACACCATATATTTT	CATSRPPPGTENTIYF
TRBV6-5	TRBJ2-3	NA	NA	TGTGCCAGCAGTTACTCGATGGCAGGGCCAGCAGGTACGCAGTATTTT	CASSYSMAGPAGTQYF
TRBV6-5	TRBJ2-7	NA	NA	TGTGCCACCAGCGGCTACACCTACGAGCAGTACTTC	CATSGYTYEQYF
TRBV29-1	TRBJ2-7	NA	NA	TGCAGCGTTGCTAGTTCCGTCTCCTCCTACGAGCAGTACTTC	CSVASSVSSYEQYF
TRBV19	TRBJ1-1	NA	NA	TGTGCCAGTATAGGGGCACCTATAACGAACACTGAAGCTTTCTTT	CASIGAPITNTEAFF
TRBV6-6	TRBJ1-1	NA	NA	TGTGCCAGCAGTTACAACATATTGAACACTGAAGCTTTCTTT	CASSYNILNTEAFF
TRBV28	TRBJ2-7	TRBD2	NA	TGTGCCAGCAGTCGGACTAGTCTGCACTTC	CASSRTSLHF
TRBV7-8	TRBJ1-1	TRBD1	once	TGTGCCAGCAGCTTAAGGGGACAGGCCGGCTACACTGAAGCTTTCTTT	CASSLRGQAGYTEAFF
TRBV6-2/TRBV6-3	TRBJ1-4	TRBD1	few	TGTGCCAGCAGTGACTACCAGGACAGGATTAATGAAAAACTGTTTTTT	CASSDYQDRINEKLFF
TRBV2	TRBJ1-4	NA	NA	TGTGCCAGCAGGATACAGGGACCGAGTGAAAAACTGTTTTTT	CASRIQGPSEKLFF
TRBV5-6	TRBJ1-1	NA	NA	TGTGCCAGCAGCTTGGTACCGGGGTCGGGGGCTGAAGCTTTCTTT	CASSLVPGSGAEAFF
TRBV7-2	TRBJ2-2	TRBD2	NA	TGTGCCAGCACCCTAATCGGGGGGTTCACCGGGGAGCTGTTTTTT	CASTLIGGFTGELFF
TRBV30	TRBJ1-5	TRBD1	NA	TGTGCCTGGAGTGTAGATTCGGGGACAGGCAATCAGCCCCAGCATTTT	CAWSVDSGTGNQPQHF
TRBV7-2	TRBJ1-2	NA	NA	TGTGCCAGCAGAGCCACAGGTCAGGGGCGCTATGGCTACACCTTC	CASRATGQGRYGYTF
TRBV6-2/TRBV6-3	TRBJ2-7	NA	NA	TGTGCCAGCAGTTCTACCCAGTACAACTACGAGCAGTACTTC	CASSSTQYNYEQYF
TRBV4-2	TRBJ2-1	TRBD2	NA	TGTGCCAGCAGTAACTTGGGGGGGAGTAGGGTCAATGAGCAGTTCTTC	CASSNLGGSRVNEQFF
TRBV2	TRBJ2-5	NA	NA	TGTGCCAGCAGTGAGCGAAGGGGTCGGGAGACCCAGTACTTC	CASSERRGRETQYF
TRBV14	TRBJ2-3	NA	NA	TGTGCCAGCAGCCAAGAGTATTTCGGGTCAGATACGCAGTATTTT	CASSQEYFGSDTQYF
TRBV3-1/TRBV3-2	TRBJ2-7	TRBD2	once	TGTGCCAGCAGCCATCTAGCGGAAACATTCCCCTACGAGCAGTACTTC	CASSHLAETFPYEQYF
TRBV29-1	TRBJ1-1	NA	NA	TGCAGCGCACAACCGAGATTGGCAGACACTGAAGCTTTCTTT	CSAQPRLADTEAFF
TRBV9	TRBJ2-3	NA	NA	TGTGCCAGCAGCGTCCAGGGGATAGATACGCAGTATTTT	CASSVQGIDTQYF
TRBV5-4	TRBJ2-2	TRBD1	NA	TGTGCCAGCAGCGAACGACCGGGACAGGGGTCCGGGGAGCTGTTTTTT	CASSERPGQGSGELFF
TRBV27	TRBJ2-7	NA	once	TGTGCCAGCAGTCAGACACAGAGAGGGGCGATCTACGAGCAGTACTTC	CASSQTQRGAIYEQYF
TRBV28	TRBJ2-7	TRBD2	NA	TGTGCCAGCAGTTTGACTAGCGGATACGAGCAGTACTTC	CASSLTSGYEQYF
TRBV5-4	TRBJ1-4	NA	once	TGTGCCAGCACCCTGTGGGGGGGGGATGAAAAACTGTTTTTT	CASTLWGGDEKLFF
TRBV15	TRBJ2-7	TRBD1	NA	TGTGCCACCAGCAGGGACAGGGTGGGCGAGCAGTACTTC	CATSRDRVGEQYF
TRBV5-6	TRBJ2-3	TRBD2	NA	TGTGCCAGCCTGTGGCTAGCGGGGGGACTGGCGGTGGATACGCAGTATTTT	CASLWLAGGLAVDTQYF
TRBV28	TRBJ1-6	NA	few	TGTGCCAGCAGCCCGAGCAATTCACCCCTCCACTTT	CASSPSNSPLHF
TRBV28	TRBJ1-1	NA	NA	TGTGCCAGCAGTTTCTCGGAAAACACTGAAGCTTTCTTT	CASSFSENTEAFF
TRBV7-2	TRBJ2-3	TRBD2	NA	TGTGCCAGCAGCTTAGGGACTAGCGGGAGCACAGATACGCAGTATTTT	CASSLGTSGSTDTQYF
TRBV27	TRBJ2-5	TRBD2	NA	TGTGCCAGCAGTTTACCAGCGGGAGGGCCAGAGACCCAGTACTTC	CASSLPAGGPETQYF
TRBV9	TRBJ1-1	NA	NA	TGTGCCAGCAGCGTAGGGGTGGTAGGGCGGGTGAACACTGAAGCTTTCTTT	CASSVGVVGRVNTEAFF
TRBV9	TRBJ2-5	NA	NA	TGTGCCAGCAGCCCAGCCTTCCAAGAGACCCAGTACTTC	CASSPAFQETQYF
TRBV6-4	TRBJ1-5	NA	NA	TGTGCCAGCAGTGAGGGGGCAAATCAGCCCCAGCATTTT	CASSEGANQPQHF
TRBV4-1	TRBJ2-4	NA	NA	TGCGCCAGCAGCCAAGAGGGAGCCAAAAACATTCAGTACTTC	CASSQEGAKNIQYF
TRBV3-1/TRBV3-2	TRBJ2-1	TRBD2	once	TGTGCCAGCAGCCCCGGACTAGCGAGCGGTGAGCAGTTCTTC	CASSPGLASGEQFF
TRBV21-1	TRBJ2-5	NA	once	TGTGCCAGCAATCGTCAGGGATTCCAGGAGACCCAGTACTTC	CASNRQGFQETQYF